These 29 T cell receptor beta chains were all obtained from the same sample, sequenced in a study of blood T cell repertoires in COVID-19. Assay used: immunoSEQ multiplex PCR; TCRdb lists only in-frame clones, some missing. Here the sample spans about 64,000 clones, approximately 82% being singletons. Sequenced material: peripheral blood. These receptors were obtained from a woman aged 60-75 years with acute or convalescent COVID-19.

The rearrangement uses TRBV11-2 and TRBJ1-2; D possibly corresponds to TRBD1 (5 bases). Per the germline V gene, CDR1 is SGHAT and CDR2 is FQNNGV. This CDR3 region has 13 residues. Trimming took off 2 bases at V and 5 bases at J, with 9 bases between the two ends. CDR3 bases: TGTGCCAGCAGCTTATGGGGGGGTTATGGCTACACCTTC. Translation gives CASSLWGGYGYTF.

The chain is built from TRBV10-1 and TRBJ2-7; 8 bases line up with TRBD2. This CDR3 comprises 15 residues. Losses at the gene ends were 6 bases for V and 5 bases for J; bases not matched to a gene: 12. Germline values: CDR1 WNHNN, CDR2 SYGVQD (reference sequence). The CDR3 spells CASSDFSGAVDEQYF. CDR3 DNA: TGCGCCAGCAGCGACTTTAGCGGGGCGGTCGACGAGCAGTACTTC.

The chain uses TRBV12-3 or TRBV12-4 and TRBJ2-4, with TRBD1 matching 9 bases. The J segment lost 8 bases and the V segment lost 6 bases, leaving 5 bases of the junction unmatched. CDR3 length: 13 amino acids. CDR3 loop: CASRSGTGHIQYF. The DNA of the CDR3 is TGTGCCAGCAGATCCGGGACAGGGCACATTCAGTACTTC.

The rearrangement links TRBV4-1 to TRBJ2-1, with 8 bases matching TRBD2. The V gene's germline CDR1 is MGHRA and CDR2 YSYEKL. V gave up 4 bases and J gave up 6 bases; unmatched junction bases: 14. The CDR3 totals 17 residues. CDR3 nucleotides: TGCGCCAGCAGCCCGGGGGGCGGGGGGTTCTTGGGCAATGAGCAGTTCTTC. As protein: CASSPGGGGFLGNEQFF.

V is TRBV19 and J is TRBJ1-2, with D possibly TRBD1 on 5 matching bases. The germline V and J ends were trimmed by 5 bases and 2 bases, with 15 bases remaining between them. CDR3 length equals 15 residues. CDR1 and CDR2 (germline): LNHDA, SQIVND (reference sequence). CDR3: CASSVPGLMNYGYTF. CDR3 nucleotide sequence: TGTGCCAGTAGTGTCCCGGGACTTATGAACTATGGCTACACCTTC.

This chain connects TRBV6-5 to TRBJ1-1; D remains ambiguous. In germline, CDR1 is MNHEY, CDR2 SVGAGI. Trimming stripped 7 bases from V and 4 bases from J, with 16 bases between. The CDR3 length is 14 residues. CDR3 nucleotides: TGTGCCAGCACCTCACGGAGTAAATCCACTGAAGCTTTCTTT. Amino acids: CASTSRSKSTEAFF.

This chain links TRBV7-6 with TRBJ1-1; 7 bases match TRBD1. V was pared by 1 base and J by 5 bases, with 4 bases of the junction left unmatched. The CDR3 is 14 residues long. CDR1 is SGHVS and CDR2 is FNYEAQ in the germline V gene. As DNA, the CDR3 is TGTGCCAGCAGCTTAGTGGACAGGAGAACTGAAGCTTTCTTT. The encoded protein is CASSLVDRRTEAFF.

In this sample, this clone turned up once. This chain joins TRBV3-1 (or the pseudogene TRBV3-2) and TRBJ1-6; D unclear. This CDR3 comprises 14 residues. Germline V CDR1 and CDR2: LGHDT, YNNKEL (reference sequence). The ends were cut back, 1 base at V and 7 bases at J, with 8 bases in the middle. CDR3 loop: CASSQGAWNSPLHF. As DNA, the CDR3 is TGTGCCAGCAGCCAAGGGGCCTGGAATTCACCCCTCCACTTT.

This clone was observed once. J is TRBJ2-7 and V is TRBV29-1, with TRBD1 matching over 8 bases. With V trimmed by 7 bases and J by 5 bases, 10 bases remained unmatched. Germline values: CDR1 SQVTM, CDR2 ANQGSEA. There are 13 residues in the CDR3. The CDR3 DNA is TGCAGCGCCAACCCTGACAGGGGCAACGAGCAGTACTTC. This codes for CSANPDRGNEQYF.

This chain uses TRBV27 with TRBJ1-1, with a possible D match to TRBD1 (6 bases). Germline CDR1 is MNHEY and CDR2 is SMNVEV (reference sequence). V dropped 4 bases and J dropped 4 bases, with 25 bases sitting between them. The CDR3 has 18 residues. The CDR3 bases are TGTGCCAGCAGTTCCTCAAAAGTGGGGGGGCGATTACTCACTGAAGCTTTCTTT. The encoded protein is CASSSSKVGGRLLTEAFF.

This clone appeared a few times. This chain joins TRBV6-5 and TRBJ1-3, with no clear D. Germline CDR1 MNHEY, CDR2 SVGAGI. This CDR3 has 16 residues. V was pared by 0 bases and J by 4 bases, with 13 bases between. The CDR3 loop is CASSYSRLGFGNTIYF. CDR3 coding DNA: TGTGCCAGCAGTTACTCGAGGCTGGGTTTCGGAAACACCATATATTTT.

This sequence joins TRBV5-6 and TRBJ1-3; D is unclear. CDR3 length: 13 amino acids. Per germline, CDR1 SGHDT and CDR2 YYEEEE. V gave up 4 bases and J gave up 2 bases, with 7 bases separating them. The CDR3 spells CASSLPPGNTIYF. Written as DNA, the CDR3 is TGTGCCAGCAGCCTCCCCCCTGGAAACACCATATATTTT.

The rearrangement links TRBV6-1 to TRBJ1-5; 8 positions agree with TRBD1. Germline V gives CDR1 MNHNS, CDR2 SASEGT. J was trimmed by 7 bases and V by 6 bases; bases with no gene match: 8. This CDR3 is 14 amino acids long. The CDR3 sequence: CASSSDRAGQPQHF. CDR3 nucleotides: TGTGCCAGCAGCTCGGACAGGGCGGGACAGCCCCAGCATTTT.

The chain employs TRBV7-9 and TRBJ2-5, with D maybe TRBD2 (6 bases). The CDR3 is 14 residues long. V lost 4 bases to trimming and J lost 5 bases, with 14 bases between them. Germline lookup yields CDR1 SEHNR and CDR2 FQNEAQ (reference sequence). The CDR3 nucleotides are TGTGCCAGCAGCTCGCGGGATCCCCGCGAGACCCAGTACTTC. Translation: CASSSRDPRETQYF. The whole variable domain, remainder taken from reference TRBV7-9 and TRBJ2-5, is DTGVSQNPRHKITKRGQNVTFRCDPISEHNRLYWYRQTLGQGPEFLTYFQNEAQLEKSRLLSDRFSAERPKGSFSTLEIQRTEQGDSAMYLCASSSRDPRETQYFGPGTRLLVL.

V and J are TRBV6-5 and TRBJ1-2, with no clear D. The length of the CDR3 is 14 residues. Trimming shortened V by 6 bases and J by 0 bases, and 11 bases separated the two germline ends. Germline CDR1 reads MNHEY; CDR2 reads SVGAGI. CDR3 region: CASRQLGPNYGYTF. CDR3 DNA: TGTGCCAGCAGGCAGCTGGGCCCTAACTATGGCTACACCTTC.

This chain links TRBV7-9 with TRBJ1-4, with 10 nucleotides matching TRBD1. The CDR3 length is 16 residues. Germline CDR1 reads SEHNR; CDR2 reads FQNEAQ (reference sequence). Germline trimming cut 5 bases from V and 8 bases from J; bases unmatched to any gene: 11. As DNA, the CDR3 is TGTGCCAGCAGCACGACAGGGGGCCCCGCCGGGGAAAAACTGTTTTTT. It is translated as CASSTTGGPAGEKLFF.

The chain links TRBV5-1 to TRBJ2-2, with D perhaps TRBD1 (6 bases). The CDR3 consists of 14 residues. Germline V CDR1 and CDR2: SGHRS, YFSETQ. V was clipped by 2 bases and J by 8 bases, with 13 bases between them. This CDR3 is CASSLAGDEGELFF. DNA of the CDR3: TGCGCCAGCAGCTTAGCAGGGGATGAAGGGGAGCTGTTTTTT.

The chain links TRBV6-1 to TRBJ2-1; D perhaps matches TRBD2 (5 bases). This CDR3 is built from 13 residues. Per germline, CDR1 MNHNS and CDR2 SASEGT. The V and J ends lost 3 bases and 7 bases respectively, with 10 bases between them. The CDR3 DNA reads as TGTGCCAGCAGTGACCGGGGTAGGAATGAGCAGTTCTTC. This codes for CASSDRGRNEQFF.

This clone appeared a few times. The CDR3 loop reads CAVRGGYGYTF. The CDR3 bases are TGTGCAGTCAGGGGCGGCTATGGCTACACCTTC. The V call is TRBV27, the J call TRBJ1-2; D perhaps matches TRBD1 (6 bases). This CDR3 has 11 amino acids. Germline V CDR1 and CDR2: MNHEY, SMNVEV (reference sequence).

The V gene is TRBV7-2, the J gene TRBJ1-1, with D unclear. Germline V gene lookup returns CDR1 SGHTA and CDR2 FQGNSA. There are 13 residues in the CDR3. Trimming took 4 bases from V and 8 from J, leaving 14 bases between them. The CDR3 sequence: CASSWEEGTEAFF. DNA of the CDR3: TGTGCCAGCAGCTGGGAGGAGGGCACAGAAGCTTTCTTT.

The chain carries TRBV27 and TRBJ1-5; D not certain. The CDR3 has 13 amino acids. CDR1 is MNHEY and CDR2 is SMNVEV in the germline V gene (reference sequence). The V end was cut by 5 bases, the J end by 7 bases, with 12 bases between. CDR3 sequence reads: CASSQEVRQPQHF. The DNA for the CDR3 is TGTGCCAGCAGTCAGGAGGTGCGGCAGCCCCAGCATTTT.

About this clone: Other DNA variants within this sample encode the same CDR3. The rearrangement links TRBV2 to TRBJ1-6, with D tentatively TRBD1 (5 bases). In germline, CDR1 is SNHLY, CDR2 FYNNEI. V dropped 1 base and J dropped 10 bases, with 11 bases sitting between them. CDR3 size: 14 residues. The CDR3 bases are TGTGCCAGCAGTGAAGGCAGGGTAAACTCACCCCTCCACTTT. Protein: CASSEGRVNSPLHF.

The J gene is TRBJ1-2, the V gene TRBV9, with D possibly matching TRBD1 (5 bases). The CDR3 length is 16 residues. V gave up 4 bases and J gave up 0 bases, with 16 bases separating them. From germline, CDR1 is SGDLS and CDR2 YYNGEE. DNA for the CDR3: TGTGCCAGCAGCCCGACATCAGGGTCAGCTAACTATGGCTACACCTTC. Its translation: CASSPTSGSANYGYTF.

This clone has a handful of counts. The gene calls are TRBV3-1 (or the pseudogene TRBV3-2) and TRBJ2-2; D unclear. V was shortened by 4 bases and J by 4 bases, with 13 bases between the two germline ends. The CDR3 runs 15 residues. The germline gives CDR1 LGHDT, CDR2 YNNKEL (reference sequence). CDR3 coding DNA: TGTGCCAGCAGCCCTCGCGCAGCTAGCACCGGGGAGCTGTTTTTT. Translating it yields CASSPRAASTGELFF.

The gene calls are TRBV6-5 and TRBJ1-2; D is perhaps TRBD1 (6 bases). Trimming cost V 7 bases and J 8 bases, with 23 bases left between them. In germline, CDR1 is MNHEY, CDR2 SVGAGI. The CDR3 runs 15 residues. The CDR3 sequence is CASKDIWDMGEGYTF. CDR3 sequence (DNA): TGTGCCAGCAAAGACATCTGGGACATGGGAGAGGGCTACACCTTC.

The sample holds a few counts of this clone. This chain links TRBV5-1 with TRBJ2-1, with 10 bases fitting TRBD2. There are 15 residues in the CDR3. Germline CDR1 SGHRS, CDR2 YFSETQ. The junction had 5 bases not matched to a gene; V was cut back by 3 bases and J by 5 bases. The CDR3 sequence is CASSSSGGAHNEQFF. DNA of the CDR3: TGCGCCAGCAGCTCAAGCGGGGGGGCTCACAATGAGCAGTTCTTC.

The chain joins TRBV29-1 to TRBJ1-2; possibly TRBD1 for D (5 bases). Trimming removed 7 bases from V and 0 bases from J, with 12 bases in between. Per germline, CDR1 SQVTM and CDR2 ANQGSEA. The CDR3 runs to 13 residues. CDR3 coding DNA: TGCAGCGCCTCAGACAGCGCTAACTATGGCTACACCTTC. Translation gives CSASDSANYGYTF.

The V call is TRBV6-5, the J call TRBJ2-7; 11 nucleotides match TRBD1. CDR3 size: 15 residues. Germline-derived CDR1 and CDR2 are MNHEY and SVGAGI. The junction had 6 bases not matched to a gene; V was cut back by 2 bases and J by 6 bases. DNA of the CDR3: TGTGCCAGCAGTTACACGGACAGGGGGCACGGCGAGCAGTACTTC. Its protein is CASSYTDRGHGEQYF.

The CDR3 DNA sequence: TGCGCCAGCAGTTCCATTCAGGACACCCTCTCTGGAAACACCATATATTTT. This codes for CASSSIQDTLSGNTIYF. The chain carries TRBV10-2 and TRBJ1-3, with D perhaps TRBD1 (5 bases). Trimming removed 5 bases at V and 0 bases at J, with 17 bases between. The V gene's germline CDR1 is WSHSY and CDR2 SAAADI. This CDR3 is built from 17 residues.